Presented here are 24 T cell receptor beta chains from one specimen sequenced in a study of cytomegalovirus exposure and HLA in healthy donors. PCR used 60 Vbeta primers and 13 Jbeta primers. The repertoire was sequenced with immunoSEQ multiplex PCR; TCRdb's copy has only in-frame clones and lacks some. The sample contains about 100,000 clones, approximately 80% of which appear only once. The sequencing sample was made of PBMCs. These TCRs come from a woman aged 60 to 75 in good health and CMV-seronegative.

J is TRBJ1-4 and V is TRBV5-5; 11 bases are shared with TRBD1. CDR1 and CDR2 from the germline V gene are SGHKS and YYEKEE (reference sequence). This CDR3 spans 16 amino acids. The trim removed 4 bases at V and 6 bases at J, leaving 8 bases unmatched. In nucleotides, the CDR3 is TGTGCCAGCAGCCCGGGACAGGGGGACCGATATGAAAAACTGTTTTTT. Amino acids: CASSPGQGDRYEKLFF.

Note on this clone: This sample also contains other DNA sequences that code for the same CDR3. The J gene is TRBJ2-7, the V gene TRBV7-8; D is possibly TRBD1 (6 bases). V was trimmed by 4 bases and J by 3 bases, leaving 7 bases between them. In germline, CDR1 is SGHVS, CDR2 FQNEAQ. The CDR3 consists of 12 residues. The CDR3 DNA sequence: TGTGCCAGCAGCTCAGGGGACTACGAGCAGTACTTC. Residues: CASSSGDYEQYF.

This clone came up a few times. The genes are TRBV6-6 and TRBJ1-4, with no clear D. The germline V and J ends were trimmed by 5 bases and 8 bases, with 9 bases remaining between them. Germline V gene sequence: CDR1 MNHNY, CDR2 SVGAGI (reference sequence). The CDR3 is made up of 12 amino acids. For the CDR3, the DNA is TGTGCCAGCAGTCAACGCCGGGAAAAACTGTTTTTT. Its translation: CASSQRREKLFF.

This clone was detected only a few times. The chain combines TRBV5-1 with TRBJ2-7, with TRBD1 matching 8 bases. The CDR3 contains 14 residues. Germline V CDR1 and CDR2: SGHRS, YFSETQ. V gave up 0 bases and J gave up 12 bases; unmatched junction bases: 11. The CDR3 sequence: CASSLALDRGKRYF. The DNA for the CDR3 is TGCGCCAGCAGCTTGGCGCTAGACAGGGGAAAGCGGTACTTC.

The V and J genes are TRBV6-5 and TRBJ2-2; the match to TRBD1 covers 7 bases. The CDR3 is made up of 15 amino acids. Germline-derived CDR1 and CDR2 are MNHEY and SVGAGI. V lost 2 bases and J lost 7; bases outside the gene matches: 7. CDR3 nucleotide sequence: TGTGCCAGCAGTTACCAAAGGGGGCAGGTCGGGGAGCTGTTTTTT. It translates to CASSYQRGQVGELFF.

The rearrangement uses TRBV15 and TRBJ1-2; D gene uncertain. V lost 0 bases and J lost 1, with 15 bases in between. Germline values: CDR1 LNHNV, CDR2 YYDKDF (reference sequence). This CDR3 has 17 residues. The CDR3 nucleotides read TGTGCCACCAGCAGAGAGCGCCTAAGCGGGCTTAACTATGGCTACACCTTC. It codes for CATSRERLSGLNYGYTF.

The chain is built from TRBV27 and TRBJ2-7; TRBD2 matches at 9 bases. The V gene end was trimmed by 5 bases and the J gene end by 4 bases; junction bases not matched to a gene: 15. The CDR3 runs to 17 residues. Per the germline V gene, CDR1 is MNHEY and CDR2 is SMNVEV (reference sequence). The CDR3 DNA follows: TGTGCCAGCAGTCCCAACTCGGGACTAGCATCCGTATACGAGCAGTACTTC. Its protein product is CASSPNSGLASVYEQYF.

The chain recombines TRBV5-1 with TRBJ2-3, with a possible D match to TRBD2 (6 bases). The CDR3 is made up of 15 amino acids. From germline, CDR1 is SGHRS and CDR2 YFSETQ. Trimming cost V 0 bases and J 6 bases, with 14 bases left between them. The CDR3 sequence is CASSLGRGLWDTQYF. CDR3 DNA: TGCGCCAGCAGCTTGGGACGGGGACTCTGGGATACGCAGTATTTT. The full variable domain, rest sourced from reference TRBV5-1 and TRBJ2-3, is KAGVTQTPRYLIKTRGQQVTLSCSPISGHRSVSWYQQTPGQGLQFLFEYFSETQRNKGNFPGRFSGRQFSNSRSEMNVSTLELGDSALYLCASSLGRGLWDTQYFGPGTRLTVL.

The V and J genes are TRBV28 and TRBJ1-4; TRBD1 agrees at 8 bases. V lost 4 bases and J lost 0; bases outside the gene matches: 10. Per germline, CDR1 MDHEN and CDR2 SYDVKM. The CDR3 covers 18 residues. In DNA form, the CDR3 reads TGTGCCAGCAGTTCCCCCGGCGGACAGGGAACAACTAATGAAAAACTGTTTTTT. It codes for CASSSPGGQGTTNEKLFF. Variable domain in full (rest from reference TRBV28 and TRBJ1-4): DVKVTQSSRYLVKRTGEKVFLECVQDMDHENMFWYRQDPGLGLRLIYFSYDVKMKEKGDIPEGYSVSREKKERFSLILESASTNQTSMYLCASSSPGGQGTTNEKLFFGSGTQLSVL.

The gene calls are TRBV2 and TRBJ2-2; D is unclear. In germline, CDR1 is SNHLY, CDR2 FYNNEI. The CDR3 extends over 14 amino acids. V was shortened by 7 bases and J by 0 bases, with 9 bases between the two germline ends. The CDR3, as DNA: TGTGCCAGCAAATCGTCGGCGAACACCGGGGAGCTGTTTTTT. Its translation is CASKSSANTGELFF. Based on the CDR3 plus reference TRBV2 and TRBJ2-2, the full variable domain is EPEVTQTPSHQVTQMGQEVILRCVPISNHLYFYWYRQILGQKVEFLVSFYNNEISEKSEIFDDQFSVERPDGSNFTLKIRSTKLEDSAMYFCASKSSANTGELFFGEGSRLTVL.

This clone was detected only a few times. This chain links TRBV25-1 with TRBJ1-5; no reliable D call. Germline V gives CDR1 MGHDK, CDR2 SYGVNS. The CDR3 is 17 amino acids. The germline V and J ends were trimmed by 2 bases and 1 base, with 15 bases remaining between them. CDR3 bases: TGTGCCAGCAGTGAAGGGGTCGGGATTGAAAGCAATCAGCCCCAGCATTTT. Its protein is CASSEGVGIESNQPQHF.

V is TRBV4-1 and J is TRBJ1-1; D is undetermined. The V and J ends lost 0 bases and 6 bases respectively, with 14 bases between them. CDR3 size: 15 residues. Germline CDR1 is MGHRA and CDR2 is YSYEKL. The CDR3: CASSQDGGMKAEAFF. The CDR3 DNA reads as TGCGCCAGCAGCCAAGATGGAGGGATGAAGGCTGAAGCTTTCTTT.

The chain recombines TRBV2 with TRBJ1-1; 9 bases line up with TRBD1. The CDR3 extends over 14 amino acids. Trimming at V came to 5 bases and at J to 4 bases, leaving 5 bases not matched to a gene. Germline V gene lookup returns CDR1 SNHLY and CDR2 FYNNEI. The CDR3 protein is CASSTTGGPTEAFF. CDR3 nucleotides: TGTGCCAGCAGTACCACAGGGGGCCCCACTGAAGCTTTCTTT.

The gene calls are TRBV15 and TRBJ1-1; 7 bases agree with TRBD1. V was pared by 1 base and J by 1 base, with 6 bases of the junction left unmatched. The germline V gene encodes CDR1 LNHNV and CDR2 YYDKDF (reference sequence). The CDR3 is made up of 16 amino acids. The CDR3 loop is CATSRVGGGRNTEAFF. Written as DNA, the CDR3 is TGTGCCACCAGCAGAGTTGGAGGGGGCAGGAACACTGAAGCTTTCTTT.

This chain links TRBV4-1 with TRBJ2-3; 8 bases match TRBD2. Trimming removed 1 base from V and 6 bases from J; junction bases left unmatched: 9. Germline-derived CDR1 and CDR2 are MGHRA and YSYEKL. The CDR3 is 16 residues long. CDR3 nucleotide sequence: TGCGCCAGCAGCCAAGCAGAAACGGGGGGGCAGGATACGCAGTATTTT. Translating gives CASSQAETGGQDTQYF.

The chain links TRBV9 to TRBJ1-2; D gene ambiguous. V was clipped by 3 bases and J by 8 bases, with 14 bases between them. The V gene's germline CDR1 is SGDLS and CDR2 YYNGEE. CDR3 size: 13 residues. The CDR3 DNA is TGTGCCAGCAGCGCCGGAGGTGGCCAGGGCTACACCTTC. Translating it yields CASSAGGGQGYTF.

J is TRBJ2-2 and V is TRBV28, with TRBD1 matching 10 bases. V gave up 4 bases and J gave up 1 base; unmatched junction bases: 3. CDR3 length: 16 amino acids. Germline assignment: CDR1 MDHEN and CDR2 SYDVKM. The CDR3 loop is CASSSWDRGNTGELFF. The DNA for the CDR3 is TGTGCCAGCAGTTCCTGGGACAGGGGGAACACCGGGGAGCTGTTTTTT.

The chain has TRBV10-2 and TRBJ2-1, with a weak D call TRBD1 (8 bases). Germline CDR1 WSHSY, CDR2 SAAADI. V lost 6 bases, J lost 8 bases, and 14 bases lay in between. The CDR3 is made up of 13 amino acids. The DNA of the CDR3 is TGCGCCAGCAGGAGGACAGGGAGGGATGAGCAGTTCTTC. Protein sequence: CASRRTGRDEQFF.

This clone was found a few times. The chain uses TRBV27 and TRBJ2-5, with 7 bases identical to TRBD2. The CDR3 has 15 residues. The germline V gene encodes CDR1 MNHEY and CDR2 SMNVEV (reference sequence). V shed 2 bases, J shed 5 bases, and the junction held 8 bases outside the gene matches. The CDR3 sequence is CASSLSGGVAETQYF. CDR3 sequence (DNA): TGTGCCAGCAGTTTAAGTGGGGGGGTAGCGGAGACCCAGTACTTC.

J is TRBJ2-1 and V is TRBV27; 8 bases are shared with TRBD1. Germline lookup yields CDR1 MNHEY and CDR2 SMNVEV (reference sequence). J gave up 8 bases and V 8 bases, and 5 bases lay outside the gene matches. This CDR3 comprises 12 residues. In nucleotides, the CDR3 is TGTGCCAGCGCAGGGGGCTATCATGAGCAGTTCTTC. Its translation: CASAGGYHEQFF.

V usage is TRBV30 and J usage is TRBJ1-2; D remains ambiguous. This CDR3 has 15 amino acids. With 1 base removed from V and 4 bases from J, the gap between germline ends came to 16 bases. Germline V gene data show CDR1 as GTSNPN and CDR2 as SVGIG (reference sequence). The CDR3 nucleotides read TGTGCCTGGAGTGACCCCAGTGAGGCCCTCTATGGCTACACCTTC. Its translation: CAWSDPSEALYGYTF.

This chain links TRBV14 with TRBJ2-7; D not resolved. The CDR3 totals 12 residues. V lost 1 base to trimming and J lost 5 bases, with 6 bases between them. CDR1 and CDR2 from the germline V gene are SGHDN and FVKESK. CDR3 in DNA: TGTGCCAGCAGCCAAGTATGGCACGAGCAGTACTTC. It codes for CASSQVWHEQYF.

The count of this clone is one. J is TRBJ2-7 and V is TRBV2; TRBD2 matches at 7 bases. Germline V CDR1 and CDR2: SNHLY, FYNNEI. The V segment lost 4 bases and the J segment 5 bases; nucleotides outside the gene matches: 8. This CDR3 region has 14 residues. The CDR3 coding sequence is TGTGCCAGCAGTGGGGTGGCTAGCGGCGACGAGCAGTACTTC. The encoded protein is CASSGVASGDEQYF.

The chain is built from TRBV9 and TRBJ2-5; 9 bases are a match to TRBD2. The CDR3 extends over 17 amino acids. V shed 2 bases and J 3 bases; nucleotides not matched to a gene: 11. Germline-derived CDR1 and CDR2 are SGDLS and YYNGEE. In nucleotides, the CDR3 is TGTGCCAGCAGCGTGAGCTTAGCGGGAGAGACGAAAGAGACCCAGTACTTC. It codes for CASSVSLAGETKETQYF.